The following is a T cell receptor beta chain sequence with its context. This CDR3 spans 14 amino acids. Trimming took 4 bases from V and 5 from J, leaving 12 bases between them. Germline CDR1 reads MNHEY; CDR2 reads SMNVEV (reference sequence). This record belongs to a study of blood T cell repertoires in COVID-19. Methods used by the authors: Counts of nucleated cells, estimated from reference gene primer amplification, were obtained. Sequencing used immunoSEQ multiplex PCR; TCRdb keeps in-frame clones, though not all of them. The V and J calls and clone size were taken over from that table, and D and trimming were inferred from the DNA. The sample carries more than 250,000 clones, more than 75% recorded once.

V is TRBV27 and J is TRBJ2-1; D is ambiguous. The sequencing input was peripheral blood. The clonotype comes from a man aged 50 to 59 with active or convalescent COVID-19. CDR3 residues: CASSSYPRDNEQFF. The CDR3 coding sequence is TGTGCCAGCAGTTCCTACCCCCGGGACAATGAGCAGTTCTTC.